This T cell receptor beta chain was obtained from a study of blood T cell repertoires in COVID-19. Overall study context: The United States, Italy and Spain were the sources of the acute and convalescent COVID-19 samples. Sample material is recorded as cDNA or gDNA derived from T cells, B-cell-depleted T cells, or PBMCs.

The V gene's germline CDR1 is SGHDN and CDR2 FVKESK. CDR3 length: 15 amino acids. V dropped 1 base and J dropped 6 bases, with 16 bases sitting between them. Original methodology: The assay estimated nucleated cells by amplifying reference gene primers. TCRdb's table, derived via immunoSEQ multiplex PCR, lists solely in-frame clones and lacks some. The V and J calls and clone size come from that table; D and trimming were worked out from the DNA. The sample lists 99,000 or so clones, under 80% occurring once. The sequenced material came from peripheral blood. This sequence joins TRBV14 and TRBJ2-7; possible D gene TRBD2, 6 bases. This TCR derives from a woman in her 70s with acute or convalescent COVID-19. Here the CDR3 reads CASSQVRLGVGEQYF. The CDR3 DNA is TGTGCCAGCAGCCAAGTTAGACTAGGGGTTGGCGAGCAGTACTTC.